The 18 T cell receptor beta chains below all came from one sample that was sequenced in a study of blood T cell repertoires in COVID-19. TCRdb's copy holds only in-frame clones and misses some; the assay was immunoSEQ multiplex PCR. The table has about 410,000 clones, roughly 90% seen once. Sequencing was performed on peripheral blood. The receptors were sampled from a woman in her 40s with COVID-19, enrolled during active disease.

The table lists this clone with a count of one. CDR3: CASSFTGLTNEKLFF. The CDR3 nucleotides read TGCGCCAGCAGCTTCACAGGCTTGACTAATGAAAAACTGTTTTTT. This chain uses TRBV5-1 with TRBJ1-4, with D possibly matching TRBD1 (5 bases). The V end lost 2 bases, the J end lost 2 bases, and 10 bases lay between the germline ends. The CDR3 contains 15 residues. Germline V gene lookup returns CDR1 SGHRS and CDR2 YFSETQ.

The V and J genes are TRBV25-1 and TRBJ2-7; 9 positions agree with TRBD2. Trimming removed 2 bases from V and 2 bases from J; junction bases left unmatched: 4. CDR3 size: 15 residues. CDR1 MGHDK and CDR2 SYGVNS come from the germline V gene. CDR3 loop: CASSEPGLAPYEQYF. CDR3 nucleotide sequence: TGTGCCAGCAGTGAACCGGGACTAGCCCCCTACGAGCAGTACTTC.

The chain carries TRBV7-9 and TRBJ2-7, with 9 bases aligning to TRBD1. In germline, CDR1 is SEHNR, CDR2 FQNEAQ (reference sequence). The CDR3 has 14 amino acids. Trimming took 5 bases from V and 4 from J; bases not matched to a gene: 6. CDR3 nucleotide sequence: TGTGCCAGCAGCCCCGGGACAGGGAGGTACGAGCAGTACTTC. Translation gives CASSPGTGRYEQYF. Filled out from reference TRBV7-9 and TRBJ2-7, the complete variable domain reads DTGVSQNPRHKITKRGQNVTFRCDPISEHNRLYWYRQTLGQGPEFLTYFQNEAQLEKSRLLSDRFSAERPKGSFSTLEIQRTEQGDSAMYLCASSPGTGRYEQYFGPGTRLTVT.

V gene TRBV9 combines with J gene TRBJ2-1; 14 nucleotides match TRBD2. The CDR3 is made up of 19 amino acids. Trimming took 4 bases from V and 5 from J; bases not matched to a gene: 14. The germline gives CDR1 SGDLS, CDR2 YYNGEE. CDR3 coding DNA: TGTGCCAGCAGCCAGGACCCCGGGACTAGCGGGAGCATCGACAATGAGCAGTTCTTC. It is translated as CASSQDPGTSGSIDNEQFF.

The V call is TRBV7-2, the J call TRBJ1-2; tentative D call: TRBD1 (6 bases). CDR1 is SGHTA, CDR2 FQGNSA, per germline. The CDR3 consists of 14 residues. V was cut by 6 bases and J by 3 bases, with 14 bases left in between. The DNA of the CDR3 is TGTGCCAGCAGTTTCAGGGGTCTTGACTATGGCTACACCTTC. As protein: CASSFRGLDYGYTF. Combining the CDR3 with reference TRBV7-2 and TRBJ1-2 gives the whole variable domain GAGVSQSPSNKVTEKGKDVELRCDPISGHTALYWYRQSLGQGLEFLIYFQGNSAPDKSGLPSDRFSAERTGGSVSTLTIQRTQQEDSAVYLCASSFRGLDYGYTFGSGTRLTVV.

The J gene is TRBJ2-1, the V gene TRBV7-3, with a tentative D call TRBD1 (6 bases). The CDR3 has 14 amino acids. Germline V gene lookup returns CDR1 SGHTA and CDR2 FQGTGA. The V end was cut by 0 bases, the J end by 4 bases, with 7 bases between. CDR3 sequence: CASSLTGQYNEQFF. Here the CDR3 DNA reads TGTGCCAGCAGCTTAACCGGACAGTACAATGAGCAGTTCTTC.

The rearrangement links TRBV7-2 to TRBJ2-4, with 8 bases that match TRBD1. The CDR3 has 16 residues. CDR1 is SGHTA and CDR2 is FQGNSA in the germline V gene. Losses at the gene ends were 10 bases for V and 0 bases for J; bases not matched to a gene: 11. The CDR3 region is CATQGQGELAKNIQYF. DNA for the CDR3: TGTGCCACGCAAGGACAGGGAGAACTAGCCAAAAACATTCAGTACTTC.

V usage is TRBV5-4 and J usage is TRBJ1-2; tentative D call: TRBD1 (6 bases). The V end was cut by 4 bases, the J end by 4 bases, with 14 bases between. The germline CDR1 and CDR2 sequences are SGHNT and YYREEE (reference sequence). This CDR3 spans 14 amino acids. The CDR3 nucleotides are TGTGCCAGCAGCCAGGCAACAGGGATCTATGGCTACACCTTC. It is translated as CASSQATGIYGYTF. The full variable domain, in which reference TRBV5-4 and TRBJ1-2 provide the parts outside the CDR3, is ETGVTQSPTHLIKTRGQQVTLRCSSQSGHNTVSWYQQALGQGPQFIFQYYREEENGRGNFPPRFSGLQFPNYSSELNVNALELDDSALYLCASSQATGIYGYTFGSGTRLTVV.

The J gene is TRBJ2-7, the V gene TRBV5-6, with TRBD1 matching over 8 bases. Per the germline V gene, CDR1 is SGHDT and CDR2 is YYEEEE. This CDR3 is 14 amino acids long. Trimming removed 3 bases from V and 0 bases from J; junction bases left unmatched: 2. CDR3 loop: CASSWGQASYEQYF. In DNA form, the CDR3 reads TGTGCCAGCAGCTGGGGACAGGCCTCCTACGAGCAGTACTTC.

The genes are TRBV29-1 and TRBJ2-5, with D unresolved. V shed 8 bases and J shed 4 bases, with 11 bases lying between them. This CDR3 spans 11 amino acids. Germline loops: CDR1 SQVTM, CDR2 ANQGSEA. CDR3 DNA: TGCAGCCTCCCATCAGGAGAGACCCAGTACTTC. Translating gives CSLPSGETQYF.

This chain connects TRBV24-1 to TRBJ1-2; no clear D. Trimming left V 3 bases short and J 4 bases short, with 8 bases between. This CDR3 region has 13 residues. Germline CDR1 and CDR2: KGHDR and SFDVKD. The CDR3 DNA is TGTGCCACCAGTGATCCCCAGGTCTATGGCTACACCTTC. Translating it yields CATSDPQVYGYTF.

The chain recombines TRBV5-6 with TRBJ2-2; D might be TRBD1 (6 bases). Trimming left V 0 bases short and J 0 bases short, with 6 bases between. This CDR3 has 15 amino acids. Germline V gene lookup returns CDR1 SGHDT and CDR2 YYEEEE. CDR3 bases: TGTGCCAGCAGCTTGGGGACAGCGAACACCGGGGAGCTGTTTTTT. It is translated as CASSLGTANTGELFF.

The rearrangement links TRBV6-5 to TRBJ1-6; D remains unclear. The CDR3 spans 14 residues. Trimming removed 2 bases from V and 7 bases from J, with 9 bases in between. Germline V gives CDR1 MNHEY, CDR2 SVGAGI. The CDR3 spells CASSYGGNNSPLHF. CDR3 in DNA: TGTGCCAGCAGTTACGGCGGTAACAATTCACCCCTCCACTTT.

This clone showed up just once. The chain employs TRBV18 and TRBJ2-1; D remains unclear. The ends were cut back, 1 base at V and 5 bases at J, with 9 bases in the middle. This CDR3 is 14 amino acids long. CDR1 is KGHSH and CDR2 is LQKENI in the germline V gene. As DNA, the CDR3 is TGTGCCAGCTCACCACAACGGGTTGACAATGAGCAGTTCTTC. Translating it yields CASSPQRVDNEQFF.

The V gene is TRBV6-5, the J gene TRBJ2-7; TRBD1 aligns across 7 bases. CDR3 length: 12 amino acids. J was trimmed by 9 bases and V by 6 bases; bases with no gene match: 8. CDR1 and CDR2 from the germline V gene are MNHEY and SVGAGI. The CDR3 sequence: CASRDTGVGQYF. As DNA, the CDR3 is TGTGCCAGCAGGGACACAGGGGTGGGGCAGTACTTC.

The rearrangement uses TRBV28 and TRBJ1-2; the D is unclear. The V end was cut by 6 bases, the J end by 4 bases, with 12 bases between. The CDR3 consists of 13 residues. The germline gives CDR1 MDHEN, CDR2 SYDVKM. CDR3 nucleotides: TGTGCCAGCAGGACCGGGTTAGCCTATGGCTACACCTTC. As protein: CASRTGLAYGYTF.

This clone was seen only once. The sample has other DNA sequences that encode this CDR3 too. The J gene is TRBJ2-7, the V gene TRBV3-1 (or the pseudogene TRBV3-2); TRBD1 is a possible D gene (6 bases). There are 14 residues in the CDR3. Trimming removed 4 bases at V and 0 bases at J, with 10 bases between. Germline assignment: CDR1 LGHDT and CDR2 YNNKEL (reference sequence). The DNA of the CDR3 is TGTGCCAGCAGCCGCGGACAGAGCTCCTACGAGCAGTACTTC. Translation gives CASSRGQSSYEQYF.

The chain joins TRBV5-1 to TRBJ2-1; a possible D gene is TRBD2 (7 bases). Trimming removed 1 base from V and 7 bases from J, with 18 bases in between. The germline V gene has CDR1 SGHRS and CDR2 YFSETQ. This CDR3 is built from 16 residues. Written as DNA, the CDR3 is TGCGCCAGCAGCTTGTCCCTCCCGGGGGGCTTTAATGAGCAGTTCTTC. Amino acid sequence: CASSLSLPGGFNEQFF.